Listed below are T cell receptor beta chains from one sample, sequenced in a study of blood T cell repertoires in COVID-19. Sequenced by immunoSEQ multiplex PCR; TCRdb stores in-frame clones only, minus some. The repertoire consists of fewer than 500,000 clones, with 86% occurring once and the leading ten covering under 1.5%. The sample comprised peripheral blood. All receptors come from a woman in her 30s with active or convalescent COVID-19. CDR3s include the opening cysteine and the closing phenylalanine or tryptophan. D genes are given only for firm matches. Not every row has a clone size; where given, it reads once, few, many or a size class.

abundance	v_gene	d_gene	j_gene	CDR3nt	CDR3aa
.	TRBV4-1	.	TRBJ1-4	TGCGCCAGCAGCCATGAGACAGGCTCTAATGAAAAACTGTTTTTT	CASSHETGSNEKLFF
.	TRBV3-1/TRBV3-2	.	TRBJ1-5	TGTGCCAGCAGTCACGAGGGGGGGAATCAGCCCCAGCATTTT	CASSHEGGNQPQHF
few	TRBV3-1/TRBV3-2	TRBD2	TRBJ2-7	TGTGCCAGCAGCCAAGGAAGGTTTGGGGGGGGCTCCTACGAGCAGTACTTC	CASSQGRFGGGSYEQYF
.	TRBV6-6	.	TRBJ1-4	TGTGCCAGCAGTTACGGGCGGGGTGAAAAACTGTTTTTT	CASSYGRGEKLFF
.	TRBV6-5	TRBD2	TRBJ2-5	TGTGCCACCGGGCTAGCGGGGGGCCGAGAGACCCAGTACTTC	CATGLAGGRETQYF
.	TRBV19	TRBD1	TRBJ1-6	TGTGCCAGTAGTCCGAGGACAGGCGATTCACCCCTCCACTTT	CASSPRTGDSPLHF
.	TRBV4-2	TRBD1	TRBJ1-1	TGTGCCAGCAGCCAAGGGGACAGGGGTCGAACTGAAGCTTTCTTT	CASSQGDRGRTEAFF
.	TRBV30	.	TRBJ1-2	TGTGCCTGGAGTAGGAGGGATGGCTACACCTTC	CAWSRRDGYTF
.	TRBV13	TRBD2	TRBJ2-7	TGTGCCAGCAGCGAGGGACTAGCGGGGGGCCAGCAGTACTTC	CASSEGLAGGQQYF
.	TRBV6-5	.	TRBJ2-7	TGTGCCAGCAGTTACTCATACGGGAAGGACTACGAGCAGTACTTC	CASSYSYGKDYEQYF
.	TRBV21-1	.	TRBJ2-7	TGTGCCAGCAGCAAAATTTCAGGGTCACTCTACGAGCAGTACTTC	CASSKISGSLYEQYF
.	TRBV6-5	.	TRBJ1-2	TGTGCCAGCACCAAAGGCGGTAACTATGGCTACACCTTC	CASTKGGNYGYTF
.	TRBV27	.	TRBJ1-5	TGTGCCAGCAGAGCCCAACCTGAGACAGGCAAATATAGCAATCAGCCCCAGCATTTT	CASRAQPETGKYSNQPQHF
.	TRBV20-1	TRBD1	TRBJ1-5	TGCAGTGCTAGTACAGGGGGAGCTCAGCCCCAGCATTTT	CSASTGGAQPQHF
.	TRBV19	.	TRBJ1-1	TGTGCCAGTAGTGTTTGGCCGGAGGTGAACACTGAAGCTTTCTTT	CASSVWPEVNTEAFF
.	TRBV10-3	TRBD1	TRBJ1-2	TGTGCCATTGTGGACAGGGGGCAGAAGGGCTACACCTTC	CAIVDRGQKGYTF
once	TRBV2	.	TRBJ2-7	TGTGCCAGCAGTGAAAGGAGCTCCTACGAGCAGTACTTC	CASSERSSYEQYF
once	TRBV7-2	TRBD2	TRBJ2-5	TGTGCCAGCAGCTACCCGGGAGGTATCGAGACCCAGTACTTC	CASSYPGGIETQYF
.	TRBV11-2	.	TRBJ1-1	TGTGCCAGCAGCTTAGTATTCTCTGAAGCTTTCTTT	CASSLVFSEAFF
.	TRBV30	TRBD1	TRBJ1-4	TGTGCCTGGAGTGCCCCACAGGGGGCAGGGGAAAAACTGTTTTTT	CAWSAPQGAGEKLFF
.	TRBV6-6	.	TRBJ2-7	TGTGCCACCGGACCCGGGACCTACGAGCAGTACTTC	CATGPGTYEQYF
.	TRBV5-1	TRBD1	TRBJ2-7	TGCGCCAGCAGCTTGAACAGGGGCGACGAGCAGTACTTC	CASSLNRGDEQYF
few	TRBV4-1	TRBD2	TRBJ2-2	TGCGCCAGCAGGGGGACTAAGAACACCGGGGAGCTGTTTTTT	CASRGTKNTGELFF
once	TRBV18	.	TRBJ2-6	TGTGCCAGCTCCCCCCTAGACTCTGGGGCCAACGTCCTGACTTTC	CASSPLDSGANVLTF
.	TRBV4-1	.	TRBJ1-6	TGCGCCAGCAGCCAAGTGGGCAGGGGTGGGAATTCACCCCTCCACTTT	CASSQVGRGGNSPLHF